This passage covers 2 T cell receptor beta chains from one sample sequenced in a study of blood T cell repertoires in COVID-19. TCRdb's table, derived via immunoSEQ multiplex PCR, lists solely in-frame clones and lacks some. The sample records 45,000 to 55,000 clones, over 75% being singletons. The sample comprised peripheral blood. These receptors originate from a woman in her 40s with active COVID-19.

This sequence joins TRBV6-5 and TRBJ1-4, with 7 positions matching TRBD1. The CDR3 is 15 amino acids. Germline V gene data show CDR1 as MNHEY and CDR2 as SVGAGI. V trimming: 5 bases; J trimming: 5 bases; junction bases outside the gene matches: 8. The CDR3 coding sequence is TGTGCCAGCAGTCAAAACAGGGGACCCAATGAAAAACTGTTTTTT. It yields the protein CASSQNRGPNEKLFF.

The chain joins TRBV5-1 to TRBJ2-7; 10 bases are shared with TRBD2. V gave up 4 bases and J gave up 3 bases; unmatched junction bases: 13. The CDR3 loop spans 17 amino acids. Germline CDR1 SGHRS, CDR2 YFSETQ. The CDR3 nucleotides read TGCGCCAGCAGCGCGGGAGAATCTAGCGGGGGTAACTACGAGCAGTACTTC. This sequence encodes CASSAGESSGGNYEQYF.